This T cell receptor beta chain stems from a study of T cell changes during pregnancy in multiple sclerosis. This clone occurred a few times. Libraries were prepared by immunoSEQ multiplex PCR; TCRdb keeps only in-frame clonotypes and omits some of them. Of over 10,000 clones in the sample, 85% to 90% were seen once. Germline V gives CDR1 MNHNS, CDR2 SASEGT. There are 15 residues in the CDR3. V lost 4 bases and J lost 9; bases outside the gene matches: 11. The receptor's source is a female donor with multiple sclerosis, enrolled in a pregnancy study. Material: CD8+ T cells from peripheral blood mononuclear cells, obtained in the first trimester of pregnancy. V usage is TRBV6-1 and J usage is TRBJ2-1; TRBD1 agrees at 8 bases. CDR3 sequence reads: CASSGSASGTGEQFF. CDR3 coding DNA: TGTGCCAGCAGTGGTTCGGCTAGTGGGACAGGTGAGCAGTTCTTC.